The 8 T cell receptor beta chains below all came from one sample that was sequenced in a study of technical replicates of blood from several donors. TCRdb's copy holds only in-frame clones and misses some; the assay was immunoSEQ multiplex PCR. Here the sample spans approximately 82,000 clones, over 80% being singletons. The sequenced sample consisted of T cells isolated from PBMCs. These receptors were collected from a human donor in good health.

The V gene is TRBV11-3, the J gene TRBJ2-5, with TRBD2 as a possible D gene (6 bases). This CDR3 has 14 residues. Germline V CDR1 and CDR2: SGHNT, YENEEA. The germline V and J ends were trimmed by 3 bases and 5 bases, with 13 bases remaining between them. CDR3 loop: CASSFSAGRETQYF. As DNA, the CDR3 is TGTGCCAGCAGCTTTTCGGCGGGGCGGGAGACCCAGTACTTC.

This chain joins TRBV5-1 and TRBJ2-5; D may be TRBD1 (8 bases). The length of the CDR3 is 15 residues. V lost 2 bases to trimming and J lost 0 bases, with 11 bases between them. Germline V lookup: CDR1 SGHRS, CDR2 YFSETQ. The CDR3 sequence is CASSLQGGNQETQYF. The CDR3, as DNA: TGCGCCAGCAGCTTACAGGGGGGGAACCAAGAGACCCAGTACTTC.

This clone was seen only once. This chain links TRBV27 with TRBJ1-1, with 7 positions matching TRBD1. The CDR3 spans 12 residues. Germline V gives CDR1 MNHEY, CDR2 SMNVEV (reference sequence). V lost 5 bases to trimming and J lost 7 bases; unmatched junction nucleotides: 4. DNA of the CDR3: TGTGCCAGCAGTAAGACAGGGTTTGAAGCTTTCTTT. Translated: CASSKTGFEAFF.

The genes are TRBV6-4 and TRBJ2-6; TRBD1 matches at 10 bases. J lost 0 bases, V lost 5 bases, and 7 bases had no gene match. CDR1 MRHNA and CDR2 SNTAGT come from the germline V gene. The length of the CDR3 is 18 residues. CDR3 coding DNA: TGTGCCAGCAGTCTGGCCGGGACAGGGGCCTCTGGGGCCAACGTCCTGACTTTC. Translating it yields CASSLAGTGASGANVLTF.

The V and J genes are TRBV18 and TRBJ1-4, with D possibly matching TRBD1 (5 bases). Germline lookup yields CDR1 KGHSH and CDR2 LQKENI. The CDR3 contains 13 residues. With 4 bases removed from V and 8 bases from J, the gap between germline ends came to 11 bases. CDR3 sequence: CASSRGTEEKLFF. CDR3 bases: TGTGCCAGCTCACGAGGGACTGAAGAAAAACTGTTTTTT.

The V gene is TRBV7-3, the J gene TRBJ2-3; D is perhaps TRBD1 (6 bases). The CDR3 sequence is 14 residues long. The germline V gene encodes CDR1 SGHTA and CDR2 FQGTGA. The germline V and J ends were trimmed by 4 bases and 2 bases, with 10 bases remaining between them. The CDR3 coding sequence is TGTGCCAGCAGCTCCGGACAGTACACAGATACGCAGTATTTT. This translates into CASSSGQYTDTQYF.

The chain combines TRBV4-2 with TRBJ2-7; TRBD1 matches 8 bases. The junction had 7 bases not matched to a gene; V was cut back by 4 bases and J by 2 bases. The germline V gene has CDR1 LGHNA and CDR2 YNFKEQ. The CDR3 covers 15 residues. CDR3 bases: TGTGCCAGCAGCCCCCGACAGGGGTCCACCTACGAGCAGTACTTC. Protein sequence: CASSPRQGSTYEQYF.

The chain couples TRBV11-2 to TRBJ2-7; maybe TRBD1 (6 bases). The V end lost 0 bases, the J end lost 2 bases, and 14 bases lay between the germline ends. Looked up from germline, CDR1 is SGHAT and CDR2 is FQNNGV. The CDR3 extends over 16 amino acids. The CDR3 nucleotides are TGTGCCAGCAGCTTAGATCTTGGTCAGGGGACCTACGAGCAGTACTTC. Its translation: CASSLDLGQGTYEQYF.